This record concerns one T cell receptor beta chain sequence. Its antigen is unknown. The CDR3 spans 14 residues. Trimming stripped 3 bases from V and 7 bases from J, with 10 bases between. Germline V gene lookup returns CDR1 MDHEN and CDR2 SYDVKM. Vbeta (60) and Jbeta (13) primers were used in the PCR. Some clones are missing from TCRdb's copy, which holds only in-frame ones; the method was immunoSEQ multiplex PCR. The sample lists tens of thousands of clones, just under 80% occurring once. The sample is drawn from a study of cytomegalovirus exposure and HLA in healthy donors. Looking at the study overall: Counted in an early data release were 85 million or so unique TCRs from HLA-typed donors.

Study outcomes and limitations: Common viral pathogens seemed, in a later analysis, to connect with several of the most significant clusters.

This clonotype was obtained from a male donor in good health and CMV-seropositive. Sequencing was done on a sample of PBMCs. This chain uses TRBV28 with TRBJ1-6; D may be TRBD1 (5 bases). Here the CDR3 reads CASSLAGLNSPLHF. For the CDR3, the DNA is TGTGCCAGCAGTTTGGCGGGACTCAATTCACCCCTCCACTTT.